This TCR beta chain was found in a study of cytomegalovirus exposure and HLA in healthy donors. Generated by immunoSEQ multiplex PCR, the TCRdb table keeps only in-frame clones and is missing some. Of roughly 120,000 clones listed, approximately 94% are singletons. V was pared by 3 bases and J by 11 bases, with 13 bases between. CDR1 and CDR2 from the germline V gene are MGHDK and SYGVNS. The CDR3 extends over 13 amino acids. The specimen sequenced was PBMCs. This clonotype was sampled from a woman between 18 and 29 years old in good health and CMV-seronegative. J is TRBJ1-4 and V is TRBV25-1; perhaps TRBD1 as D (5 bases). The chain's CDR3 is CASSDGAFGKLFF. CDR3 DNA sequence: TGTGCCAGCAGTGATGGGGCCTTTGGGAAACTGTTTTTT.